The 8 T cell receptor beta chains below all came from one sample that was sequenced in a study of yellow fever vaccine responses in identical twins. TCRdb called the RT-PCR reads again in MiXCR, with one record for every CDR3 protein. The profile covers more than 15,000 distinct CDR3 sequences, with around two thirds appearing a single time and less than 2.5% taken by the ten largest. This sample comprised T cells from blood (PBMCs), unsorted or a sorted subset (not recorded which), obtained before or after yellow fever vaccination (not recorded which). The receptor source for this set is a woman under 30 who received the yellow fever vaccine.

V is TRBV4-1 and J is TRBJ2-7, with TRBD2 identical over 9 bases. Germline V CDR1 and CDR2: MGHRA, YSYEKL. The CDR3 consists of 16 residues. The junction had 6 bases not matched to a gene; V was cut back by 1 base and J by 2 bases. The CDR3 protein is CASSQAVAGGTYEQYF. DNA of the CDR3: TGCGCCAGCAGCCAAGCCGTTGCGGGAGGGACCTACGAGCAGTACTTC.

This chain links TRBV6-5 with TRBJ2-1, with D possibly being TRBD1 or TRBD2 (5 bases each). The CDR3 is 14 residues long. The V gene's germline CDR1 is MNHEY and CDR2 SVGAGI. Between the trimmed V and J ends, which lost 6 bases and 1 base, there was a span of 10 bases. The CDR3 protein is CASSYGASYNEQFF. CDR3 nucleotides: TGTGCCAGCAGCTACGGGGCGTCCTACAATGAGCAGTTCTTC.

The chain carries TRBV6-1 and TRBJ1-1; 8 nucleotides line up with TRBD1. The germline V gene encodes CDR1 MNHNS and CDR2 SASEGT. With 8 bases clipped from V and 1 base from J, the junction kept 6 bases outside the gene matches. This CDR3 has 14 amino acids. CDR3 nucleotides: TGTGCCAGCGGACGGACAGGGCCGAACACTGAAGCTTTCTTT. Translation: CASGRTGPNTEAFF.

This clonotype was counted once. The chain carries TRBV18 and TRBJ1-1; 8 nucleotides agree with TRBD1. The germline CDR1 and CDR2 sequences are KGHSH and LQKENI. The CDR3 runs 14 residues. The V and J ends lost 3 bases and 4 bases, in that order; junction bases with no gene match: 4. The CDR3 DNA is TGTGCCAGCTCACCCCGGACAGGGACCACTGAAGCTTTCTTT. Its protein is CASSPRTGTTEAFF. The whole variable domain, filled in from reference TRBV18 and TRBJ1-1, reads NAGVMQNPRHLVRRRGQEARLRCSPMKGHSHVYWYRQLPEEGLKFMVYLQKENIIDESGMPKERFSAEFPKEGPSILRIQQVVRGDSAAYFCASSPRTGTTEAFFGQGTRLTVV.

This CDR3 is CASSYSPGQGAGELFF. In DNA form, the CDR3 reads TGTGCCAGCAGTTATAGTCCCGGACAGGGGGCCGGGGAGCTGTTTTTT. This sequence joins TRBV6-5 and TRBJ2-2, with 10 bases that match TRBD1. From germline, CDR1 is MNHEY and CDR2 SVGAGI. V was pared by 3 bases and J by 6 bases, with 7 bases of the junction left unmatched. The CDR3 is 16 residues long.

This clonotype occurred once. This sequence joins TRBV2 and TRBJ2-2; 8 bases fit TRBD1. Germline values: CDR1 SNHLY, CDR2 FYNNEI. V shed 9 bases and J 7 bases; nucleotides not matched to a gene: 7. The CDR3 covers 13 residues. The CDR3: CASSGGAFGELFF. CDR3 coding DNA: TGTGCCAGTTCAGGGGGCGCGTTCGGGGAGCTGTTTTTT.

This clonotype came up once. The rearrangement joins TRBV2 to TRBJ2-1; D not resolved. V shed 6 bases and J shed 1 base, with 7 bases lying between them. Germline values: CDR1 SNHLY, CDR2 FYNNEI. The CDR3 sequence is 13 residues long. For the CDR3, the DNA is TGTGCCAGCAGGGCCGAATCCTACAATGAGCAGTTCTTC. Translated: CASRAESYNEQFF.

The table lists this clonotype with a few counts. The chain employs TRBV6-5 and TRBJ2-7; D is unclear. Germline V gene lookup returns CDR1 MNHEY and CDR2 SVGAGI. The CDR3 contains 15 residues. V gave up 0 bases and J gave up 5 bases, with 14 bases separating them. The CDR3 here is CASSYSMWERNEQYF. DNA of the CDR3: TGTGCCAGCAGTTACTCGATGTGGGAAAGGAACGAGCAGTACTTC.